Sequencing of this TCR beta chain was carried out in a study of T cell repertoires in cytomegalovirus infection. TCRdb redid the calling of the reads with MiXCR, one entry per CDR3 protein. The sample includes hundreds of thousands of distinct CDR3 sequences, about 33% of them seen just once. This CDR3 is built from 16 residues. Germline CDR1 MNHEY, CDR2 SVGAGI. After removal of 4 bases from V and 5 bases from J, the junction contained 13 bases not matched to a gene. For this clonotype: Its antigen is undetermined.

This material consisted of cultured CD8+ T cells from PBMCs, taken from culture after CMV antigen stimulation. The rearrangement joins TRBV6-5 to TRBJ2-7; 8 positions match TRBD1. The TCR was taken from a human donor in good health (CMV status not recorded). Some clones in this sample may be carry-over from other donors' samples. The CDR3 sequence is CASSFDPTGVQDEQYV. DNA of the CDR3: TGTGCCAGCAGTTTCGACCCGACAGGGGTGCAAGACGAGCAGTACGTC.